A single T cell receptor (beta chain) is shown here with its context. The antigen is unknown. TCRdb's table, derived via immunoSEQ multiplex PCR, lists solely in-frame clones and lacks some. The profile shows roughly 10,000 clones, roughly 79% of them singletons. The sample comes from a study of somatic mutations in cytotoxic T cells in rheumatoid arthritis. Whole-study results and caveats: More than 20% of CD8+ cells belonged to the largest clone in about an eighth of the roughly 65 patients.

Germline-derived CDR1 and CDR2 are LNHDA and SQIVND (reference sequence). This CDR3 spans 11 amino acids. Deletions cut 0 bases from V and 6 bases from J, with 0 bases between. This clonotype originated in an adult with rheumatoid arthritis. The sample comprised CD8+ T cells sorted from blood. The J gene is TRBJ2-1, the V gene TRBV19, with D unresolved. CDR3 sequence: CASSIDNEQFF. DNA for the CDR3: TGTGCCAGTAGTATAGACAATGAGCAGTTCTTC.